This T cell receptor (beta chain) was identified during a study of monozygotic twins with inflammatory bowel disease. Comments on this clonotype: Antigen unknown.

There were about 3,800 ng of total RNA used for each TCR library. TCRdb derives one entry per CDR3 protein from the 5' RACE reads, leaving out DNA. The sample's table shows some 190,000 distinct CDR3 sequences. Study findings and constraints: Twin pairs that were concordant did not differ from discordant pairs in repertoire similarity, possibly from limited power. In the analysis, different T cell subtypes could not be told apart. Among patients, repertoires may have gained variability from differing immunosuppressive treatments.

This receptor was taken from a human donor with ulcerative colitis or Crohn's disease, or a healthy co-twin of an affected twin (not recorded which). Sample: blood.

The CDR3 spells CASSAVTGYQETQYF. The chain couples TRBV6-1 to TRBJ2-5; TCRdb lists TRBD1, though no DNA is available to test this call. CDR3 size: 15 residues. Germline CDR1 MNHNS, CDR2 SASEGT.